The 4 T cell receptor beta chains below all came from one sample that was sequenced in a study of cytomegalovirus exposure and HLA in healthy donors. In the PCR, 60 Vbeta and 13 Jbeta primers were used. The table came from immunoSEQ multiplex PCR; TCRdb's copy has only in-frame clones and leaves some out. Among tens of thousands of clones listed, around 80% were seen once. Sequencing was carried out using PBMCs. These receptor sequences come from a male donor in good health and CMV-seronegative.

The rearrangement joins TRBV18 to TRBJ2-3, with unresolved D. V lost 2 bases and J 2 bases, leaving 8 bases between the germline ends. Germline-derived CDR1 and CDR2 are KGHSH and LQKENI. CDR3 size: 14 residues. Here the CDR3 DNA reads TGTGCCAGCTCACCATTCGCAGACACAGATACGCAGTATTTT. It is translated as CASSPFADTDTQYF.

The sample holds one count of this clone. The genes are TRBV15 and TRBJ1-2; D gene unclear. This CDR3 is built from 14 residues. Looked up from germline, CDR1 is LNHNV and CDR2 is YYDKDF (reference sequence). The germline V and J ends were trimmed by 0 bases and 4 bases, with 9 bases remaining between them. For the CDR3, the DNA is TGTGCCACCAGCAGAGACAGGTTTATCTATGGCTACACCTTC. Its translation is CATSRDRFIYGYTF.

This clone was counted a few times. For the CDR3, the DNA is TGTGCCAGCAGTAGACTAACTGAAGAGACCCAGTACTTC. Protein sequence: CASSRLTEETQYF. The rearrangement links TRBV25-1 to TRBJ2-5; TRBD2 might be the D (5 bases). Germline loops: CDR1 MGHDK, CDR2 SYGVNS. V was trimmed by 5 bases and J by 3 bases, leaving 10 bases between them. The CDR3 sequence is 13 residues long.

This clone showed up just once. This chain connects TRBV7-2 to TRBJ1-4; TRBD1 agrees at 8 bases. The CDR3 has 16 residues. The germline gives CDR1 SGHTA, CDR2 FQGNSA. Trimming took 5 bases from V and 8 from J; bases not matched to a gene: 13. The CDR3: CASSPGIGQGWEKLFF. CDR3 DNA: TGTGCCAGCAGCCCTGGAATCGGACAGGGCTGGGAAAAACTGTTTTTT.